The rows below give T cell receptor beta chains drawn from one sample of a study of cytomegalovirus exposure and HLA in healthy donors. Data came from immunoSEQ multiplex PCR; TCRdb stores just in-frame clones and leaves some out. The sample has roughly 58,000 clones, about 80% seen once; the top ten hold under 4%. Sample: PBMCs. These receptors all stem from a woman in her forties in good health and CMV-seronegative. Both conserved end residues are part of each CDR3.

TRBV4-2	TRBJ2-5	CASSQVFAGGTFQETQYF
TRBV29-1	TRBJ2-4	CSVEGRQGVFKNIQYF
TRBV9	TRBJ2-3	CASSVHYTDTQYF
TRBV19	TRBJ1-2	CASSMVDRFYGYTF
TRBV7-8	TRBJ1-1	CASSLANRGDTEAFF
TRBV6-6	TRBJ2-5	CASSTDRVGETQYF
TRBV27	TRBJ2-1	CASSLYRYNEQFF
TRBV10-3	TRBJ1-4	CAIKQGVGEKLFF
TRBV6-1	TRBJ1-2	CASSRRTGAYGYTF
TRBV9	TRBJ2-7	CASSVGTGAYEQYF
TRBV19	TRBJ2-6	CASSPNRDSSISGANVLTF
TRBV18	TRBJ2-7	CASSRVGATYEQYF
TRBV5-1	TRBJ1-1	CASSLSGGYTEAFF
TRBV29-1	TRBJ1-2	CSVEGSPSDYTF
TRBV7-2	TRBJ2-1	CASSLDRRREHFF
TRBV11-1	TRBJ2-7	CASRNRDRAYEQYF
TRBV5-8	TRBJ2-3	CASSLEAASIDADTQYF
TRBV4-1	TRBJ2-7	CASSQVPRGYEQYF
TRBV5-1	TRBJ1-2	CASSEDYYGYTF
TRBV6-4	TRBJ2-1	CASSDSPAGGPQFF
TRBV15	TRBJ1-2	CATSRVEPRGYTF
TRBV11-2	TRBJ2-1	CASSLVSGSHYNEQFF
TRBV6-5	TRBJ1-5	CASSRDRDQPQHF
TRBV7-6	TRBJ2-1	CASSLGGGWSYNEQFF
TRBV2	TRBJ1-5	CASSPWTGTWQPQHF
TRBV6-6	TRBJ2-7	CASSYDPGTTYYEQYF
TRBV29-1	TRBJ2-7	CSVMGQAYEQYF
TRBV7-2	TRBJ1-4	CASSPGTGEKLFF
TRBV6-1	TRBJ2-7	CASERTGAYEQYF
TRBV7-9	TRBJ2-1	CASSPSLAGGHLEQFF
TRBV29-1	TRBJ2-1	CSVAAAGSSYNEQFF
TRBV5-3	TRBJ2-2	CARSLVGQKNTGELFF
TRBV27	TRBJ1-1	CASMGNTGGVIEAFF
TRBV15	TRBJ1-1	CATSTANLNTEAFF
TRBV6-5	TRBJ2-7	CAGQRPYEQYF
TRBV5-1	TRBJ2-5	CASSLGGTNKETQYF
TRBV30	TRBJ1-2	CAWTAGVGYTF
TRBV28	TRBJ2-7	CASSPPDRLYEQYF
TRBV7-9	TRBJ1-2	CASSLDGWGQTNYGYTF
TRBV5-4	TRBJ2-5	CASSTASGRAGETQYF
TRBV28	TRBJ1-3	CASSTPTGGSGNTIYF
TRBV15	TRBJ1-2	CATSGLMDREAYGYTF
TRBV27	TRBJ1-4	CASSLTGYEKLFF
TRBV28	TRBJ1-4	CASSLSGREKLFF
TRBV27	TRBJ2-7	CASSPPPDRGSYEQYF
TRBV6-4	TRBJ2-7	CASSADDSGEQYF
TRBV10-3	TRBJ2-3	CATRKPLLADNTDTQYF
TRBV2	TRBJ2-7	CASSVSGGSSYEQYF
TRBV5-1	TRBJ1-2	CASSVGQGPNGYTF
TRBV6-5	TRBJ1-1	CASRPGQRNTEAFF
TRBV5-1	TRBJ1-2	CASSLGSDYGYTF
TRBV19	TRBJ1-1	CASSIQGHTEAFF
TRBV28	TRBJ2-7	CASSPSGTGYERYF
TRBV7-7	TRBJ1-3	CASSSGSGNTIYF
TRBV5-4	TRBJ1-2	CASSSLDRGHYGYTF
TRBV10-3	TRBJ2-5	CAISEGLAGVRETQYF
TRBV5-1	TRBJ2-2	CASSGTGSGELFF